This entry concerns a single T cell receptor beta chain. The data derive from a study of technical replicates of blood from a few donors. The data were produced by immunoSEQ multiplex PCR, yet TCRdb's version contains in-frame clones alone and is incomplete. Of tens of thousands of clones in the sample, approximately 94% were seen once. The specimen sequenced was T cells isolated from PBMCs. The clonotype comes from a human donor in good health.

The CDR3 bases are TGTGCCAGCAGTAAGTGGGCCAATCAGCCCCAGCATTTT. Translation: CASSKWANQPQHF. This chain uses TRBV2 with TRBJ1-5, with D hard to call. This CDR3 has 13 residues. Germline values: CDR1 SNHLY, CDR2 FYNNEI. V dropped 5 bases and J dropped 3 bases, with 8 bases sitting between them.